These 32 T cell receptor beta chains originate from one sample sequenced in a study of long-term antiretroviral therapy in people with HIV. Running of the v3.0 immunoSEQ assay took place at survey level. The table came from immunoSEQ multiplex PCR; TCRdb's copy has only in-frame clones and leaves some out. The sample has tens of thousands of clones, roughly 87% seen once. The sequencing used unsorted PBMCs, collected 0.3 years after starting antiretroviral therapy. The receptors come from a man between 45 and 60 years old with HIV.

The chain is built from TRBV6-1 and TRBJ1-4, with D unclear. Germline values: CDR1 MNHNS, CDR2 SASEGT. Trimming shortened V by 7 bases and J by 8 bases, and 14 bases separated the two germline ends. The CDR3 totals 13 residues. The CDR3 protein is CASKDGVPEKLFF. In DNA form, the CDR3 reads TGTGCCAGCAAAGACGGAGTCCCAGAAAAACTGTTTTTT.

V gene TRBV5-1 combines with J gene TRBJ2-5; possible D gene TRBD1, 6 bases. Trimming pared 2 bases from V and 3 bases from J, leaving 11 bases between. The CDR3 extends over 14 amino acids. Germline CDR1 reads SGHRS; CDR2 reads YFSETQ. The CDR3 loop is CASSFGTFEETQYF. The DNA of the CDR3 is TGCGCCAGCAGCTTCGGGACATTTGAAGAGACCCAGTACTTC.

This clone was counted once. This chain links TRBV27 with TRBJ1-5; D unclear. The ends were cut back, 3 bases at V and 5 bases at J, with 11 bases in the middle. This CDR3 has 14 residues. Germline CDR1 MNHEY, CDR2 SMNVEV (reference sequence). The CDR3 sequence is CASSFMAGDQPQHF. CDR3 DNA: TGTGCCAGCAGTTTTATGGCCGGGGATCAGCCCCAGCATTTT.

This chain uses TRBV6-5 with TRBJ2-7, with 7 bases matching TRBD1. The CDR3 loop spans 15 amino acids. J was trimmed by 4 bases and V by 5 bases; bases with no gene match: 11. Germline V lookup: CDR1 MNHEY, CDR2 SVGAGI. CDR3 residues: CASSKTGTAIYEQYF. CDR3 coding DNA: TGTGCCAGCAGTAAGACCGGGACAGCAATTTACGAGCAGTACTTC.

This clone was seen a few times. The gene calls are TRBV19 and TRBJ1-6; D not certain. Trimming removed 3 bases at V and 0 bases at J, with 9 bases between. The germline V gene encodes CDR1 LNHDA and CDR2 SQIVND (reference sequence). CDR3 length: 16 residues. The CDR3 DNA is TGTGCCAGTAGTATGGTTGAGAGCTCCTATAATTCACCCCTCCACTTT. Protein: CASSMVESSYNSPLHF.

The chain couples TRBV29-1 to TRBJ1-5, with 8 positions matching TRBD1. The CDR3 loop spans 13 amino acids. Germline loops: CDR1 SQVTM, CDR2 ANQGSEA. V shed 4 bases and J 4 bases; nucleotides not matched to a gene: 3. The CDR3 bases are TGCAGCGTTGCGACAGGGGCAAATCAGCCCCAGCATTTT. Translation gives CSVATGANQPQHF.

The CDR3 loop is CASSLSTGRSYNEQFF. CDR3 in DNA: TGTGCCAGCAGCTTATCGACGGGACGCTCCTACAATGAGCAGTTCTTC. This sequence joins TRBV5-6 and TRBJ2-1; D tentatively fits TRBD1 or TRBD2 (5 bases each). Germline V gene sequence: CDR1 SGHDT, CDR2 YYEEEE. This CDR3 has 16 residues. Trimming removed 2 bases at V and 0 bases at J, with 12 bases between.

This clone was found a few times. This chain uses TRBV6-6 with TRBJ1-5; no firm D call. The CDR3 totals 14 residues. Between the trimmed V and J ends, which lost 2 bases and 7 bases, there was a span of 12 bases. From germline, CDR1 is MNHNY and CDR2 SVGAGI (reference sequence). The CDR3 loop reads CASSYDTGKQPQHF. CDR3 nucleotide sequence: TGTGCCAGCAGTTACGATACGGGGAAGCAGCCCCAGCATTTT.

This clone was observed a handful of times. This sequence joins TRBV19 and TRBJ1-5; 8 bases are shared with TRBD1. CDR3 length: 15 amino acids. V lost 5 bases, J lost 0 bases, and 3 bases stayed unmatched. Per the germline V gene, CDR1 is LNHDA and CDR2 is SQIVND (reference sequence). CDR3 in amino acids: CASSPQGASNQPQHF. The CDR3 nucleotides read TGTGCCAGTAGTCCTCAGGGGGCTAGCAATCAGCCCCAGCATTTT.

This clone occurred once. J is TRBJ1-1 and V is TRBV20-1; no clear D gene. Germline V gives CDR1 DFQATT, CDR2 SNEGSKA (reference sequence). The CDR3 has 11 amino acids. The CDR3: CSARPTERAFF. CDR3 nucleotide sequence: TGCAGCGCCCGACCCACGGAGAGGGCTTTCTTT.

The rearrangement joins TRBV5-4 to TRBJ2-6; a possible D gene is TRBD1 (6 bases). CDR1 is SGHNT and CDR2 is YYREEE in the germline V gene (reference sequence). Trimming shortened V by 4 bases and J by 2 bases, and 7 bases separated the two germline ends. This CDR3 region has 14 residues. CDR3 loop: CASSKGAGANVLTF. CDR3 nucleotides: TGTGCCAGCAGCAAGGGGGCTGGGGCCAACGTCCTGACTTTC.

The J gene is TRBJ1-2, the V gene TRBV30, with a possible D match to TRBD1 (5 bases). Deletions cut 3 bases from V and 3 bases from J, with 17 bases between. The CDR3 is made up of 15 amino acids. Germline CDR1 GTSNPN, CDR2 SVGIG (reference sequence). Written as DNA, the CDR3 is TGTGCCTGGAGAGAACTCAGGGTTAGGTACTATGGCTACACCTTC. The encoded protein is CAWRELRVRYYGYTF.

This clone was counted once. The CDR3 here is CASSPSGGGRAQYF. The DNA for the CDR3 is TGTGCCAGCAGCCCCAGCGGGGGGGGTAGGGCGCAGTATTTT. This rearrangement joins TRBV27 to TRBJ2-3, with 10 bases fitting TRBD2. CDR1 MNHEY and CDR2 SMNVEV come from the germline V gene (reference sequence). This CDR3 has 14 amino acids. V trimming: 6 bases; J trimming: 10 bases; junction bases outside the gene matches: 10.

This chain joins TRBV2 and TRBJ2-2, with a possible D match to TRBD1 (5 bases). V lost 5 bases to trimming and J lost 5 bases, with 9 bases between them. Germline assignment: CDR1 SNHLY and CDR2 FYNNEI. The CDR3 has 13 amino acids. The CDR3 coding sequence is TGTGCCAGCAGTTGGCAGGGAACCGGGGAGCTGTTTTTT. Translation: CASSWQGTGELFF.

The V and J genes are TRBV10-1 and TRBJ1-1; D ambiguous. CDR1 is WNHNN and CDR2 is SYGVQD in the germline V gene (reference sequence). With 0 bases removed from V and 1 base from J, the gap between germline ends came to 6 bases. This CDR3 is built from 14 residues. CDR3 protein: CASSESAENTEAFF. As DNA, the CDR3 is TGCGCCAGCAGTGAGTCGGCAGAGAACACTGAAGCTTTCTTT.

The chain has TRBV6-5 and TRBJ2-1, with 11 bases that match TRBD2. This CDR3 has 15 residues. Germline CDR1 MNHEY, CDR2 SVGAGI. Trimming cost V 2 bases and J 9 bases; bases outside gene matches: 6. The chain's CDR3 is CASSYGDSGRGEQFF. DNA of the CDR3: TGTGCCAGCAGTTACGGTGATAGCGGGAGGGGTGAGCAGTTCTTC.

The chain links TRBV6-6 to TRBJ2-5, with 7 bases aligning to TRBD1. The CDR3 has 15 residues. Trimming cost V 2 bases and J 2 bases; bases outside gene matches: 5. CDR1 and CDR2 (germline): MNHNY, SVGAGI (reference sequence). Here the CDR3 DNA reads TGTGCCAGCAGTTACCTGGGACAGAGACAAGAGACCCAGTACTTC. Its translation is CASSYLGQRQETQYF.

The V and J genes are TRBV19 and TRBJ1-1, with TRBD1 identical over 8 bases. This CDR3 spans 14 amino acids. V trimming: 5 bases; J trimming: 0 bases; junction bases outside the gene matches: 2. Per the germline V gene, CDR1 is LNHDA and CDR2 is SQIVND (reference sequence). CDR3 sequence (DNA): TGTGCCAGTAGTGACAGGGGATTGAACACTGAAGCTTTCTTT. This codes for CASSDRGLNTEAFF.

The chain uses TRBV15 and TRBJ2-5, with a tentative D call TRBD1 (6 bases). The CDR3 runs to 15 residues. In germline, CDR1 is LNHNV, CDR2 YYDKDF (reference sequence). V gave up 0 bases and J gave up 3 bases, with 11 bases separating them. Written as DNA, the CDR3 is TGTGCCACCAGCAGAGAATGGGGACAAGAAGAGACCCAGTACTTC. This gives the protein CATSREWGQEETQYF.

By sample fraction, this clone is medium-sized. The CDR3 spells CAISDEGDYGYTF. DNA of the CDR3: TGTGCCATCAGTGATGAGGGGGACTATGGCTACACCTTC. The rearrangement joins TRBV10-3 to TRBJ1-2, with D perhaps matching TRBD1 (6 bases). CDR3 length: 13 residues. The germline V and J ends were trimmed by 3 bases and 3 bases, with 8 bases remaining between them. From germline, CDR1 is ENHRY and CDR2 SYGVKD.

This chain links TRBV5-5 with TRBJ2-7; D unresolved. CDR3 length equals 13 residues. Germline CDR1 SGHKS, CDR2 YYEKEE (reference sequence). Trimming took 1 base from V and 4 from J, leaving 9 bases between them. The CDR3 sequence is CASSLLAYYEQYF. As DNA, the CDR3 is TGTGCCAGCAGCTTGTTGGCTTATTACGAGCAGTACTTC.

The count of this clone is one. The V gene is TRBV20-1, the J gene TRBJ1-1; D gene ambiguous. Germline assignment: CDR1 DFQATT and CDR2 SNEGSKA (reference sequence). The CDR3 has 11 residues. CDR3: CRVRGSGEAFF. The CDR3 bases are TGCAGGGTGAGAGGGAGTGGTGAAGCTTTCTTT.

This clone was recorded once. The genes are TRBV7-9 and TRBJ1-5; a possible D gene is TRBD1 (6 bases). The germline V gene encodes CDR1 SEHNR and CDR2 FQNEAQ (reference sequence). V lost 5 bases to trimming and J lost 3 bases, with 11 bases between them. This CDR3 region has 14 residues. CDR3 residues: CASSLTGFNQPQHF. In nucleotides, the CDR3 is TGTGCCAGCAGCCTCACAGGGTTCAATCAGCCCCAGCATTTT.

The rearrangement joins TRBV5-1 to TRBJ2-1; 8 nucleotides line up with TRBD1. The ends lost 4 bases at V and 4 bases at J; junction bases unmatched: 10. Germline loops: CDR1 SGHRS, CDR2 YFSETQ. CDR3 length: 16 residues. In DNA, the CDR3 is TGCGCCAGCAGCGGTGAGGGACAGGATCCTTACAATGAGCAGTTCTTC. This translates into CASSGEGQDPYNEQFF.

This clone appeared a single time. The chain couples TRBV27 to TRBJ2-3; 12 bases map to TRBD2. This CDR3 has 17 amino acids. The germline gives CDR1 MNHEY, CDR2 SMNVEV (reference sequence). V trimming: 5 bases; J trimming: 3 bases; junction bases outside the gene matches: 9. Written as DNA, the CDR3 is TGTGCCAGCAGTCCGATCGCGACTAGCGGGAGAACAGATACGCAGTATTTT. Protein product: CASSPIATSGRTDTQYF.

This rearrangement joins TRBV5-1 to TRBJ1-2; TRBD1 might be the D (6 bases). V was cut by 1 base and J by 8 bases, with 18 bases left in between. The CDR3 runs to 15 residues. In germline, CDR1 is SGHRS, CDR2 YFSETQ. CDR3 sequence: CASSLPTGVVSGYTF. The CDR3 DNA follows: TGCGCCAGCAGCTTGCCGACAGGAGTAGTTTCGGGCTACACCTTC. The full variable domain, completed using reference TRBV5-1 and TRBJ1-2, is KAGVTQTPRYLIKTRGQQVTLSCSPISGHRSVSWYQQTPGQGLQFLFEYFSETQRNKGNFPGRFSGRQFSNSRSEMNVSTLELGDSALYLCASSLPTGVVSGYTFGSGTRLTVV.

This rearrangement joins TRBV10-3 to TRBJ2-1, with D maybe TRBD2 (6 bases). The CDR3 is made up of 19 amino acids. The V gene lost 2 bases and the J gene lost 0 bases, with 20 bases spanning the gap. CDR1 is ENHRY and CDR2 is SYGVKD in the germline V gene. CDR3 in amino acids: CAISEPGGSGSSSYNEQFF. Written as DNA, the CDR3 is TGTGCCATCAGTGAGCCTGGGGGTTCCGGGAGCAGCTCCTACAATGAGCAGTTCTTC.

This clone is a singleton in its sample. The chain uses TRBV4-3 and TRBJ1-1; D ambiguous. Germline CDR1 reads LGHNA; CDR2 reads YSLEER. The germline V and J ends were trimmed by 0 bases and 1 base, with 6 bases remaining between them. CDR3 length: 14 amino acids. The CDR3 spells CASSQDMQNTEAFF. The CDR3 bases are TGCGCCAGCAGCCAAGATATGCAGAACACTGAAGCTTTCTTT.

The chain has TRBV30 and TRBJ1-1, with D hard to call. Germline V lookup: CDR1 GTSNPN, CDR2 SVGIG (reference sequence). This CDR3 contains 13 residues. V lost 5 bases, J lost 3 bases, and 13 bases lay in between. CDR3 DNA sequence: TGTGCCTGGCAGACTTTCTCGGACACTGAAGCTTTCTTT. Translation gives CAWQTFSDTEAFF.

The CDR3 sequence is CASSQAGTLNTEAFF. CDR3 DNA: TGCGCCAGCAGCCAAGCCGGCACCTTGAACACTGAAGCTTTCTTT. The V gene is TRBV4-3, the J gene TRBJ1-1; D gene uncertain. This CDR3 spans 15 amino acids. V was clipped by 1 base and J by 0 bases, with 9 bases between them. CDR1 is LGHNA and CDR2 is YSLEER in the germline V gene.

The genes are TRBV28 and TRBJ1-5, with D unclear. Germline V gene data show CDR1 as MDHEN and CDR2 as SYDVKM. V was trimmed by 8 bases and J by 0 bases, leaving 14 bases between them. The CDR3 is 15 residues long. CDR3 in amino acids: CASELQIYSNQPQHF. CDR3 coding DNA: TGTGCCAGCGAACTGCAGATTTATAGCAATCAGCCCCAGCATTTT.

The V call is TRBV5-8, the J call TRBJ1-4; no definite D call. Per the germline V gene, CDR1 is SGHTS and CDR2 is YDEGEE. CDR3 size: 13 residues. V was cut by 3 bases and J by 5 bases, with 8 bases left in between. CDR3 coding DNA: TGTGCCAGCAGCTACCGGCCGAATGAAAAACTGTTTTTT. Translating it yields CASSYRPNEKLFF.